The 20 T cell receptor beta chains listed next were all sequenced from one sample in a study of regulatory T cells in long-lasting Graves disease. Noted time point: newly diagnosed GD, antithyroid drugs for less than 3 months. PBMCs provided the RNA from which the TCR library was made. Combining iRepertoire HTBI primers with Arm-PCR of CDR3 regions, the authors built TCR beta libraries. TCRdb re-analysed the multiplex PCR reads in MiXCR, keeping a single row per CDR3 protein. The data show about 350,000 distinct CDR3 sequences, with around 15% seen just once and about 19% held by the top ten. The same data also contributed to another study, on T cells in Graves' hyperthyroidism and ophthalmopathy.

This specimen consisted of peripheral blood mononuclear cells (PBMCs), obtained at new diagnosis, from a patient treated with antithyroid drugs. These receptors all stem from a woman aged 18-29 years with Graves disease.

This clonotype was seen ten or more times. The V gene is TRBV20-1, the J gene TRBJ2-1, with 7 bases lining up with TRBD2. Germline lookup yields CDR1 DFQATT and CDR2 SNEGSKA (reference sequence). Losses at the gene ends were 6 bases for V and 6 bases for J; bases not matched to a gene: 8. The CDR3 has 13 residues. CDR3 DNA: TGCAGTGCGAAGTTGGCGGGAGTCAATGAGCAGTTCTTC. It translates to CSAKLAGVNEQFF.

This sequence joins TRBV29-1 and TRBJ1-2, with 10 bases fitting TRBD1. V was clipped by 7 bases and J by 2 bases; unmatched bases: 4. This CDR3 is 13 amino acids long. Germline CDR1 is SQVTM and CDR2 is ANQGSEA. The CDR3 reads CSAGTGENYGYTF. CDR3 coding DNA: TGCAGCGCTGGGACAGGGGAAAACTATGGCTACACCTTC.

This clonotype has a count of ten or more. The CDR3 sequence is CASSYSPNYEQYF. The DNA of the CDR3 is TGTGCCAGCAGTTACTCCCCCAACTACGAGCAGTACTTC. This chain uses TRBV6-2 or TRBV6-3 with TRBJ2-7; no reliable D call. The V gene lost 0 bases and the J gene lost 3 bases, with 6 bases spanning the gap. The CDR3 extends over 13 amino acids. CDR1 is MNHEY and CDR2 is SVGEGT in the germline V gene.

This clonotype was observed at least ten times. The V call is TRBV3-1, the J call TRBJ1-2; no reliable D call. Trimming cost V 0 bases and J 2 bases, with 19 bases left between them. The germline gives CDR1 LGHDT, CDR2 YNNKEL (reference sequence). The CDR3 is 18 amino acids. The CDR3 DNA follows: TGTGCCAGCAGCCAAGAAAGGGCGGACGGATTCTCAAACTATGGCTACACCTTC. Translated, it gives CASSQERADGFSNYGYTF.

This clonotype was observed a few times. The rearrangement uses TRBV28 and TRBJ2-3; D is possibly TRBD1 or TRBD2 (6 bases each). Germline V lookup: CDR1 MDHEN, CDR2 SYDVKM. This CDR3 has 16 residues. The V gene lost 7 bases and the J gene lost 3 bases, with 20 bases spanning the gap. This CDR3 reads CASTKGWGAETDTQYF. CDR3 bases: TGTGCCAGCACCAAGGGGTGGGGGGCTGAGACAGATACGCAGTATTTT.

This clonotype occurred a few times. The rearrangement joins TRBV5-6 to TRBJ1-5; TRBD1 might be the D (5 bases). This CDR3 comprises 15 residues. The V gene's germline CDR1 is SGHDT and CDR2 YYEEEE. The germline V and J ends were trimmed by 5 bases and 0 bases, with 12 bases remaining between them. The CDR3 sequence: CASRLHRFSNQPQHF. The CDR3 region has the DNA TGTGCCAGCAGATTACACAGGTTTAGCAATCAGCCCCAGCATTTT.

A few counts support this clonotype. At one end, the junction sequence differs from germline, possibly due to a read error. The gene calls are TRBV5-1 and TRBJ1-5; 7 nucleotides line up with TRBD1. Per germline, CDR1 SGHRS and CDR2 YFSETQ. The CDR3 runs to 15 residues. The CDR3: CASSPGQNLNQPQHF. CDR3 coding DNA: TGTGCCAGCAGCCCGGGACAGAATTTGAATCAGCCCCAGCATTTT. Based on the CDR3 plus reference TRBV5-1 and TRBJ1-5, the full variable domain is KAGVTQTPRYLIKTRGQQVTLSCSPISGHRSVSWYQQTPGQGLQFLFEYFSETQRNKGNFPGRFSGRQFSNSRSEMNVSTLELGDSALYLCASSPGQNLNQPQHFGDGTRLSIL.

This clonotype has ten or more counts. The chain combines TRBV18 with TRBJ2-2, with 7 bases matching TRBD2. This CDR3 is 16 amino acids long. V gave up 6 bases and J gave up 2 bases; unmatched junction bases: 9. The germline V gene encodes CDR1 KGHSH and CDR2 LQKENI. The CDR3 here is CASSPAGTTNTGELFF. The CDR3 DNA reads as TGTGCCAGCTCCCCTGCCGGGACTACCAACACCGGGGAGCTGTTTTTT.

This clonotype was picked up a small number of times. The genes are TRBV29-1 and TRBJ2-7; D tentatively fits TRBD1 or TRBD2 (7 bases each). Germline lookup yields CDR1 SQVTM and CDR2 ANQGSEA. The CDR3 is made up of 13 amino acids. V was cut by 5 bases and J by 3 bases, with 14 bases left in between. The CDR3 region has the DNA TGCAGCGTTCTAACAGGGGAGGGCTACGAGCAGTACTTC. It specifies CSVLTGEGYEQYF.

V gene TRBV20-1 combines with J gene TRBJ1-6, with 8 bases lining up with TRBD1. Trimming removed 5 bases from V and 9 bases from J; junction bases left unmatched: 12. CDR3 length: 15 amino acids. The germline gives CDR1 DFQATT, CDR2 SNEGSKA (reference sequence). CDR3 sequence reads: CSAAGGAWDSSPLHF. CDR3 bases: TGCAGTGCTGCAGGGGGCGCGTGGGATTCTTCACCCCTCCACTTT.

Worth noting for this clonotype: This sequence may be a read error, since a much larger clone differs from it by one base. The CDR3 region has the DNA TGTGCCAGTAGACAGGGGGCGGTTGAAAAACTGTTTTTT. Translated, it gives CASRQGAVEKLFF. The V gene is TRBV28, the J gene TRBJ1-4; the match to TRBD1 covers 10 bases. The CDR3 extends over 13 amino acids. After removal of 9 bases from V and 7 bases from J, the junction contained 5 bases not matched to a gene. Per germline, CDR1 MDHEN and CDR2 SYDVKM.

The V gene is TRBV5-6, the J gene TRBJ2-5; the D gene is possibly TRBD1 (6 bases). Germline-derived CDR1 and CDR2 are SGHDT and YYEEEE. V dropped 4 bases and J dropped 2 bases, with 15 bases sitting between them. The CDR3 loop spans 15 amino acids. The CDR3 reads CASSDAGTNQETQYF. CDR3 sequence (DNA): TGTGCCAGCAGCGATGCCGGGACAAATCAAGAGACCCAGTACTTC.

This clonotype occurred a few times. This chain uses TRBV5-1 with TRBJ2-7; tentatively, D is TRBD1 or TRBD2 (5 bases each). The CDR3 is made up of 14 amino acids. Germline lookup yields CDR1 SGHRS and CDR2 YFSETQ. V was cut by 7 bases and J by 0 bases, with 14 bases left in between. CDR3 amino acids: CASARRGASYEQYF. The CDR3 DNA reads TGCGCCAGCGCCCGAAGGGGAGCCTCCTACGAGCAGTACTTC. Looking up the rest from reference TRBV5-1 and TRBJ2-7 gives the full variable domain: KAGVTQTPRYLIKTRGQQVTLSCSPISGHRSVSWYQQTPGQGLQFLFEYFSETQRNKGNFPGRFSGRQFSNSRSEMNVSTLELGDSALYLCASARRGASYEQYFGPGTRLTVT.

This clonotype showed up just a few times. This sequence joins TRBV9 and TRBJ2-1, with D unresolved. Looked up from germline, CDR1 is SGDLS and CDR2 is YYNGEE. V dropped 0 bases and J dropped 8 bases, with 6 bases sitting between them. This CDR3 comprises 12 residues. The CDR3 loop reads CASSVDPHEQFF. The CDR3 DNA follows: TGTGCCAGCAGCGTAGACCCCCATGAGCAGTTCTTC.

About this clonotype itself: At one end, the junction sequence differs from germline, possibly due to a read error. This chain links TRBV27 with TRBJ2-7, with D possibly being TRBD1 (8 bases). CDR1 is MNHEY and CDR2 is SMNVEV in the germline V gene (reference sequence). CDR3 size: 15 residues. The chain's CDR3 is CASSLLQGGPYKQYF. CDR3 nucleotides: TGTGCCAGCAGCCTATTACAGGGGGGGCCCTACAAGCAGTACTTC.

This clonotype was detected many times. This chain joins TRBV24-1 and TRBJ2-3; no reliable D call. Germline V lookup: CDR1 KGHDR, CDR2 SFDVKD. The V end lost 4 bases, the J end lost 0 bases, and 10 bases lay between the germline ends. CDR3 length: 15 amino acids. CDR3 nucleotide sequence: TGTGCCACCAGTGACTATTTGGACAGCACAGATACGCAGTATTTT. Translating gives CATSDYLDSTDTQYF.

This clonotype has just a few counts. This chain connects TRBV7-9 to TRBJ1-4; 8 bases are shared with TRBD1. This CDR3 region has 16 residues. J lost 7 bases, V lost 2 bases, and 9 bases had no gene match. Germline V gene data show CDR1 as SEHNR and CDR2 as FQNEAQ (reference sequence). The CDR3 DNA is TGTGCCAGCAGCTTATCAGGATCAGGGGGCACTGAAAAACTGTTTTTT. Residues: CASSLSGSGGTEKLFF. Variable domain in full (rest from reference TRBV7-9 and TRBJ1-4): DTGVSQNPRHKITKRGQNVTFRCDPISEHNRLYWYRQTLGQGPEFLTYFQNEAQLEKSRLLSDRFSAERPKGSFSTLEIQRTEQGDSAMYLCASSLSGSGGTEKLFFGSGTQLSVL.

This clonotype was counted at least ten times. The chain combines TRBV5-1 with TRBJ1-5, with 7 bases that match TRBD1. The CDR3 is 17 amino acids. CDR1 SGHRS and CDR2 YFSETQ come from the germline V gene. Germline trimming cut 0 bases from V and 2 bases from J; bases unmatched to any gene: 8. CDR3 region: CASSLGGGGIGNQPQHF. The CDR3 region has the DNA TGCGCCAGCAGCTTGGGGGGAGGGGGCATCGGCAATCAGCCCCAGCATTTT.

There are many counts of this clonotype. The chain employs TRBV3-1 and TRBJ2-7; TRBD1 matches 9 bases. CDR3 length equals 17 residues. Germline V gene sequence: CDR1 LGHDT, CDR2 YNNKEL (reference sequence). V shed 1 base and J 3 bases; nucleotides not matched to a gene: 10. The CDR3 region is CASSQVGSGQGLYEQYF. The CDR3 DNA reads TGTGCCAGCAGCCAAGTAGGGTCGGGACAGGGCCTCTACGAGCAGTACTTC.

At least ten counts were recorded for this clonotype. The rearrangement joins TRBV7-2 to TRBJ2-5; TRBD2 matches 8 bases. The CDR3 totals 14 residues. The germline gives CDR1 SGHTA, CDR2 FQGNSA. With 1 base clipped from V and 4 bases from J, the junction kept 2 bases outside the gene matches. The CDR3 is CASSLGGGRETQYF. The CDR3 DNA reads TGTGCCAGCAGCTTAGGCGGGGGGAGAGAGACCCAGTACTTC.